Below, 24 T cell receptor beta chains from the same sample are listed, as sequenced in a study of CXCR3-negative and CXCR3-positive naive CD8 T cells. 5' RACE with UMI labels generated the TRB cDNA libraries. TCRdb re-called the 5' RACE reads; every CDR3 protein appears as one record, without DNA. The table lists about 57,000 distinct CDR3 sequences. Sequences were obtained from memory CD8+ T cells from blood. Receptors were obtained from a human donor in good health. Some clones in this sample may be carry-over from other donors' samples.

J is TRBJ2-7 and V is TRBV6-6; the TRBD2 assignment by TCRdb is unverifiable without DNA. Looked up from germline, CDR1 is MNHNY and CDR2 is SVGAGI (reference sequence). The CDR3 loop spans 19 amino acids. The CDR3 protein is CASSYSFLGSGRLSYEQYF.

The chain is built from TRBV20-1 and TRBJ2-7; TCRdb names TRBD1, which stays unverified in the absence of DNA. CDR1 DFQATT and CDR2 SNEGSKA come from the germline V gene (reference sequence). This CDR3 has 14 amino acids. This CDR3 reads CSASLMGQDYEQYF.

CDR3 residues: CASSFGTGGDEQYF. The genes are TRBV4-1 and TRBJ2-7; TCRdb gives TRBD1 as the D gene, but with no DNA this cannot be confirmed. Germline CDR1 reads MGHRA; CDR2 reads YSYEKL. The CDR3 is made up of 14 amino acids.

V gene TRBV7-9 combines with J gene TRBJ2-7. Germline CDR1 is SEHNR and CDR2 is FQNEAQ (reference sequence). The CDR3 totals 13 residues. Here the CDR3 reads CASSPAIYGEQYF.

This chain connects TRBV6-2 or TRBV6-3 to TRBJ2-1; there is no DNA to check the TCRdb D call of TRBD1. Germline loops: CDR1 MNHEY, CDR2 SVGEGT. This CDR3 is 13 amino acids long. The CDR3 spells CASSYGTHNEQFF.

This chain connects TRBV5-6 to TRBJ1-1; without DNA, the TCRdb call of TRBD1 cannot be checked. Germline-derived CDR1 and CDR2 are SGHDT and YYEEEE. The length of the CDR3 is 15 residues. The CDR3 loop is CASSLVWGLETEAFF.

The chain uses TRBV7-3 and TRBJ1-2; TCRdb designates TRBD1, a call that cannot be tested without DNA. The CDR3 covers 13 residues. CDR1 and CDR2 from the germline V gene are SGHTA and FQGTGA. CDR3 region: CASSLGQGDGYTF.

This chain connects TRBV5-1 to TRBJ2-1; checking the TCRdb D call of TRBD2 is not possible without DNA. This CDR3 region has 13 residues. CDR1 is SGHRS and CDR2 is YFSETQ in the germline V gene. The CDR3 here is CASSLSGGNEQFF.

This rearrangement joins TRBV6-6 to TRBJ2-7; the TCRdb call, TRBD1, lacks DNA for checking. This CDR3 region has 13 residues. The V gene's germline CDR1 is MNHNY and CDR2 SVGAGI (reference sequence). The CDR3 reads CASHGGLWYEQYF.

The chain couples TRBV7-6 to TRBJ1-1; TCRdb's assignment of TRBD1 cannot be checked, as there is no DNA. This CDR3 has 15 amino acids. Germline V lookup: CDR1 SGHVS, CDR2 FNYEAQ. CDR3 sequence reads: CASSLEWGDGTEAFF.

V gene TRBV7-9 combines with J gene TRBJ2-7; TCRdb indicates TRBD1, and absent DNA this call remains unverified. CDR3 length equals 15 residues. Germline assignment: CDR1 SEHNR and CDR2 FQNEAQ (reference sequence). CDR3 residues: CASSSYRGLSYEQYF.

V is TRBV29-1 and J is TRBJ2-1; the TCRdb call, TRBD2, lacks DNA for checking. The CDR3 has 14 amino acids. The V gene's germline CDR1 is SQVTM and CDR2 ANQGSEA. CDR3 sequence reads: CSGAREGTYNEQFF.

The chain has TRBV7-8 and TRBJ2-1. Germline loops: CDR1 SGHVS, CDR2 FQNEAQ. The CDR3 covers 16 residues. The CDR3 loop reads CASSLVGQGPHNEQFF. Variable domain in full (rest from reference TRBV7-8 and TRBJ2-1): GAGVSQSPRYKVAKRGQDVALRCDPISGHVSLFWYQQALGQGPEFLTYFQNEAQLDKSGLPSDRFFAERPEGSVSTLKIQRTQQEDSAVYLCASSLVGQGPHNEQFFGPGTRLTVL.

The chain links TRBV7-9 to TRBJ1-4. The CDR3 consists of 12 residues. The germline V gene has CDR1 SEHNR and CDR2 FQNEAQ (reference sequence). The CDR3 protein is CASSLGGEKLFF.

The J gene is TRBJ1-1, the V gene TRBV14; TCRdb selects TRBD1, and the lack of DNA leaves this call unchecked. CDR1 is SGHDN and CDR2 is FVKESK in the germline V gene. This CDR3 has 15 residues. CDR3 amino acids: CASSHYRGLNTEAFF.

V gene TRBV27 combines with J gene TRBJ1-5; TCRdb selects TRBD1, and the lack of DNA leaves this call unchecked. The CDR3 is 15 amino acids. CDR1 and CDR2 (germline): MNHEY, SMNVEV (reference sequence). The CDR3 protein is CASSFTGASNQPQHF.

This chain uses TRBV12-3 or TRBV12-4 with TRBJ2-1. This CDR3 comprises 13 residues. The CDR3 sequence is CASSFRGSGEQFF.

The V gene is TRBV7-9, the J gene TRBJ2-1; checking the TCRdb D call of TRBD2 is not possible without DNA. This CDR3 is 14 amino acids long. Germline CDR1 SEHNR, CDR2 FQNEAQ (reference sequence). The CDR3 loop reads CASSLVTSAGEQFF.

The V call is TRBV10-3, the J call TRBJ2-3; TCRdb selects TRBD2, and the lack of DNA leaves this call unchecked. There are 14 residues in the CDR3. Germline loops: CDR1 ENHRY, CDR2 SYGVKD. CDR3 loop: CAGSLASSTDTQYF.

The chain uses TRBV7-9 and TRBJ1-2. CDR1 and CDR2 from the germline V gene are SEHNR and FQNEAQ (reference sequence). The CDR3 consists of 12 residues. Here the CDR3 reads CASSLKDHGYTF. The variable domain in full, completed from reference TRBV7-9 and TRBJ1-2, reads DTGVSQNPRHKITKRGQNVTFRCDPISEHNRLYWYRQTLGQGPEFLTYFQNEAQLEKSRLLSDRFSAERPKGSFSTLEIQRTEQGDSAMYLCASSLKDHGYTFGSGTRLTVV.

The chain employs TRBV10-3 and TRBJ2-1; lacking DNA, the TRBD1 call made by TCRdb goes unchecked. The length of the CDR3 is 14 residues. Germline CDR1 and CDR2: ENHRY and SYGVKD. CDR3 region: CAISVAGDYNEQFF.

The rearrangement joins TRBV6-5 to TRBJ2-7; TCRdb's D call, TRBD1, is unchecked because there is no DNA. Germline assignment: CDR1 MNHEY and CDR2 SVGAGI. The CDR3 loop spans 15 amino acids. The CDR3 reads CASSYEQAVSDEQYF.

The chain combines TRBV4-3 with TRBJ2-7. This CDR3 is built from 15 residues. Germline V CDR1 and CDR2: LGHNA, YSLEER. The CDR3: CASSPGWGTAYEQYF.

The V gene is TRBV14, the J gene TRBJ1-2. Germline V lookup: CDR1 SGHDN, CDR2 FVKESK. The CDR3 has 14 amino acids. The CDR3: CASSQGLRTYGYTF. Filled out from reference TRBV14 and TRBJ1-2, the complete variable domain reads EAGVTQFPSHSVIEKGQTVTLRCDPISGHDNLYWYRRVMGKEIKFLLHFVKESKQDESGMPNNRFLAERTGGTYSTLKVQPAELEDSGVYFCASSQGLRTYGYTFGSGTRLTVV.